This T cell receptor beta chain was sequenced for a study of cytomegalovirus exposure and HLA in healthy donors. General observations from the study: A later analysis found common viral pathogens apparently linked to several of the most significant clusters.

CDR3 length: 12 amino acids. V lost 4 bases, J lost 12 bases, and 16 bases lay in between. Germline values: CDR1 SGHDN, CDR2 FVKESK. As regards this clone: Its matching antigen is unknown.

Use of 60 Vbeta and 13 Jbeta primers characterized the PCR. Sequenced by immunoSEQ multiplex PCR; TCRdb stores in-frame clones only, minus some. Of some 250,000 clones listed, around 76% were seen once; the top ten hold 5% to 6.5%. V gene TRBV14 combines with J gene TRBJ2-7; tentatively, D is TRBD1 (6 bases). The sequence came from a woman aged 35 to 49 in good health and CMV-seropositive. Sequences were obtained from PBMCs. CDR3 in DNA: TGTGCCAGCAGCCCTCTAGGGGACAATGCGTACTTC. This encodes CASSPLGDNAYF. The variable domain in full, with the rest retrieved from reference TRBV14 and TRBJ2-7, is EAGVTQFPSHSVIEKGQTVTLRCDPISGHDNLYWYRRVMGKEIKFLLHFVKESKQDESGMPNNRFLAERTGGTYSTLKVQPAELEDSGVYFCASSPLGDNAYFGPGTRLTVT.